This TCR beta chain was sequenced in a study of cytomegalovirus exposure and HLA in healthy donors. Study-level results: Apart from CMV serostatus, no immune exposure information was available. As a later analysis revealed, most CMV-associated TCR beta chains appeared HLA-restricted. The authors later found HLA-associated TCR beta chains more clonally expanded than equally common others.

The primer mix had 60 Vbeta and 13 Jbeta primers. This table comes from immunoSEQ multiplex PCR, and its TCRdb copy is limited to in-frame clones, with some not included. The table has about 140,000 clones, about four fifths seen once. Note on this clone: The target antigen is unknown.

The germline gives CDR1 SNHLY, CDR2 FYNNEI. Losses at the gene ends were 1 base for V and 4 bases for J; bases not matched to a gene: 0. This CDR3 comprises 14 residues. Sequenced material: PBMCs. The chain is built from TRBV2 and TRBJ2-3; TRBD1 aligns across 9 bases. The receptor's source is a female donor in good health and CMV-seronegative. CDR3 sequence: CASSEGTGADTQYF. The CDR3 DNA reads TGTGCCAGCAGTGAAGGGACAGGGGCAGATACGCAGTATTTT.